This TCR beta chain was sequenced during a study of cytomegalovirus exposure and HLA in healthy donors. This clone was picked up a small number of times. PCR primers comprised 60 Vbeta and 13 Jbeta primers. Per the study methods: In a later analysis, the count reached about 75 million unique TCR beta chains, with 9 million to 11 million shared. Method: immunoSEQ multiplex PCR; TCRdb's copy keeps in-frame clones and lacks some. For V, J and clone size, that table is used; D and trimming come from the DNA. The sample includes 100,000 to 120,000 clones, 69% seen only once; the top ten take 3% to 3.5%. From germline, CDR1 is LNHDA and CDR2 SQIVND (reference sequence). The CDR3 totals 15 residues. J was trimmed by 0 bases and V by 7 bases; bases with no gene match: 7. Everyone who donated was a healthy bone marrow donor. Each donor was nominally healthy when sampled (though unrecorded immune exposures were likely).

The V and J genes are TRBV19 and TRBJ1-2, with TRBD1 identical over 8 bases. The source is a man aged 25-45 years in good health and CMV-seronegative. Sample: PBMCs. The CDR3: CASIDRGRTNYGYTF. CDR3 nucleotide sequence: TGTGCCAGTATCGACAGGGGTAGGACTAACTATGGCTACACCTTC.